This T cell receptor (beta chain) was documented in a study of T cell repertoires in ileal Crohn's disease (dated by TCRdb to between 2018 and 2021). Background for the entire study: The median duration of disease was 7.5 to 9.5 years, and at the time of surgery less than 40% of patients were active smokers. Every patient underwent surgery because of a complication, which was stricturing disease in about 61% of cases and penetrating disease in approximately 40%. Roughly half of the patients were given postoperative therapy, with about a dozen receiving thiopurines and some 19 receiving anti-TNF agents. Biopsies taken from the inflamed portion of the ileum in the surgical resection specimen were designated as M0 samples. For commercial TCRB immunosequencing, about 0.45 micrograms of biopsy DNA were submitted for each sample. TCR repertoire analysis was performed in a few dozen Crohn's disease patients drawn from a prospective multicentre cohort. Running in parallel with the study was a multicentre cohort set up to find predictors of early endoscopic recurrence following ileocolonic resection. A Rutgeerts score higher than i0 was the definition used for endoscopic postoperative recurrence. A total of 170 or so mucosal samples from approximately 57 patients were sequenced, with samples obtained at several locations on the surgical specimen and at postoperative endoscopy. Results and caveats for the whole study, not just this receptor: Mucosal CD4 and CD8 T cells were sorted and sequenced only in a subgroup of patients, the size of which was not stated. Patients who were active smokers at surgery had a significantly higher proportion of clonal expansions than non-smokers (about 25% vs 18%, p=0.02). Sorted CD8 T cells carried more high-frequency clones than CD4 T cells, suggesting mucosal expansions were mainly CD8. Higher high-frequency clone percentages at surgery were associated with endoscopic recurrence; all patients with clonality above 26.8% (18/57) had recurrence.

Measured from the cysteine to the phenylalanine, the CDR3 is 14 residues long. The kept DNA is CDR3 alone, 42 bases in frame from the first base. The junction shows trimming of 4 bases on V and 9 bases on J, plus 13 bases between the germline ends. The germline V gene gives CDR1 as MNHNS and CDR2 as SASEGT. The meaning of the sample's time point label: inflamed ileum from the surgical specimen. Adults with ileal or ileocolonic Crohn's disease for whom ileocolonic resection was indicated were considered eligible. Whole ileal mucosal biopsies were kept frozen at -80 degrees C prior to DNA extraction. Genomic DNA was extracted from frozen whole biopsies with a TRizol-based method and quantified on a NanoDrop 2000 spectrophotometer. This clone appeared once. There is no known antigen for this receptor. The record has no base qualities; no much larger clone is one base away. The library was built by means of the immunoSEQ multiplex PCR assay. Adaptive Biotechnology amplified CDR3 regions from genomic DNA with a two-step multiplex PCR that controlled for amplification bias. The first PCR used primers for every V and J gene segment; the second PCR added barcodes and Illumina adapters. CDR3 libraries were sequenced using an Illumina instrument. In the paper's pipeline: Vendor-provided pipelines were combined with custom analysis of raw data in R/Bioconductor under R version 3.3.0. Clonality, which ranges from 0 to 1, was calculated as the inverse of the normalised Shannon entropy across all productive clones. The repertoire share taken up by the top 100 clones defined high-frequency clones, and only clones that passed a 95% confidence test were kept. The Simpson index measured repertoire diversity, and the Morisita-Horn index measured overlap between samples. Here the immuneACCESS table is served through TCRdb, limited to in-frame sequences with V and J called. Missing clones are a known gap in these copies; in checked studies unresolved V genes cover under half, and the rest lacks a known reason. From that table come the V and J calls and clone size; the DNA was used to work out D and trimming. The sample table records roughly 8,600 clones; about 82% of these occur just once. The ten largest clonotypes hold 11% of the sample.

Sequencing input: ileal tissue. This sequence uses TRBV6-1 and TRBJ1-6; TRBD1 is a weak D gene call, 5 bases matching. The clonotype was recovered from an adult with Crohn's disease. CDR3 reads: CASSAPPGPSPLHF. The DNA reads as follows: TGTGCCAGCAGTGCCCCCCCGGGGCCTTCACCCCTCCACTTT.